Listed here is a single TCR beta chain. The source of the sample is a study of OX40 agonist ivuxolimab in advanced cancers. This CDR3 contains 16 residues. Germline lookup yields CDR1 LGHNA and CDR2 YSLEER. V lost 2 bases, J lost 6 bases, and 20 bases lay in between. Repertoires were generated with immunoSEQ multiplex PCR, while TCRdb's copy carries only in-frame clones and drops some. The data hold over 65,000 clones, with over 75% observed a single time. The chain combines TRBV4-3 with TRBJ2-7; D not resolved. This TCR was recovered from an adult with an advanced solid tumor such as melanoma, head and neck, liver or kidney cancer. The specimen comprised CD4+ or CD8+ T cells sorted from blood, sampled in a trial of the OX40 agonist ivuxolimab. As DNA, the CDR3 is TGCGCCAGCAGCCAATCAAGACTCTCAACACCCGGCGAGCAGTACTTC. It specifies CASSQSRLSTPGEQYF.